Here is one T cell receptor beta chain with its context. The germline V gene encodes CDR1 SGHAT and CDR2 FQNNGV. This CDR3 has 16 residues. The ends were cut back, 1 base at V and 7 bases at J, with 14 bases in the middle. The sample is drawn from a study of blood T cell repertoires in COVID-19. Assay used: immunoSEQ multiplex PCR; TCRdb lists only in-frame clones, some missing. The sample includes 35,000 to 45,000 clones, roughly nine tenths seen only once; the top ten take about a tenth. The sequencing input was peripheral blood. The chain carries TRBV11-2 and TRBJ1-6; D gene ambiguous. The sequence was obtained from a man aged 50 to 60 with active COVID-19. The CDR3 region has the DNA TGTGCCAGCAGCTTAGGCGGACTGCCGGGGAATTCACCCCTCCACTTT. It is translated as CASSLGGLPGNSPLHF.